The subject of this entry is one TCR beta chain. This specimen belongs to a study of beta chain features in type 1 diabetes. Germline V gene data show CDR1 as SGHRS and CDR2 as YFSETQ. This CDR3 is 16 amino acids long. V was cut by 4 bases and J by 4 bases, with 17 bases left in between. The study reverse transcribed the entire isolated RNA, so it sequenced expressed TCRB transcripts. Generated by immunoSEQ multiplex PCR, the TCRdb table keeps only in-frame clones and is missing some. Of approximately 60,000 clones listed, roughly 60% are singletons. The chain employs TRBV5-1 and TRBJ1-4; a weak D match, TRBD1 (6 bases). What was sequenced was Tregs from blood. The clonotype comes from a woman younger than 35 in good health. The CDR3 region is CASSVLPGQVNEKLFF. The CDR3 DNA is TGCGCCAGCAGCGTCCTACCGGGACAAGTTAATGAAAAACTGTTTTTT.